This TCR beta chain was profiled in a study of T-cell memory formation after mild COVID-19. The overall study: TCR clusters largely stayed donor specific. General study points: The authors did not confirm SARS-CoV-2 specificity of second-wave clones peaking day 37.

The V gene end was trimmed by 7 bases and the J gene end by 6 bases; junction bases not matched to a gene: 14. The CDR3 sequence is 16 residues long. The V gene's germline CDR1 is SGHRS and CDR2 YFSETQ. Each CDR3 protein is one row after TCRdb ran MiXCR on the 5' RACE reads. There are 240,000 or so distinct CDR3 sequences in the sample; roughly 10% occur only once, and under 25% lies in the top ten. This clonotype has ten or more counts. As yet, its antigen is unknown. Sequenced: PBMCs or a T cell subset sorted from them (not recorded which). The chain carries TRBV5-1 and TRBJ2-1, with 9 nucleotides matching TRBD1. This TCR was recovered from a man between 18 and 29 years old who had mild COVID-19 (a few samples of this study predate the infection). Cell type and time point are not known. CDR3 region: CASGTHPGQGSNEQFF. CDR3 nucleotide sequence: TGCGCCAGCGGGACGCACCCGGGACAGGGTAGCAATGAGCAGTTCTTC.